Listed below are T cell receptor beta chains from one sample, sequenced in a study of OX40 agonist ivuxolimab in advanced cancers. The method was immunoSEQ multiplex PCR; TCRdb's version includes in-frame clones alone and lacks a portion of them. The sample lists roughly 92,000 clones; roughly 89% were seen once. The sample was CD4+ or CD8+ T cells sorted from blood, taken in a trial of the OX40 agonist ivuxolimab. The receptors come from an adult with an advanced solid tumor such as melanoma, head and neck, liver or kidney cancer. Both conserved end residues are part of each CDR3. The D gene is left open where the match is weak. The size of a clone is reported for some rows only, either as once, few or many, or as a class for expanded clones.

j_gene,d_gene,abundance,v_gene,CDR3aa,CDR3nt
TRBJ2-2,TRBD2,NA,TRBV7-8,CASSYSTSGYTGELFF,TGTGCCAGCAGCTATTCTACTAGCGGATACACCGGGGAGCTGTTTTTT
TRBJ1-2,NA,NA,TRBV7-3,CASSLSGAGDYGYTF,TGTGCCAGCAGCTTAAGCGGGGCGGGCGACTATGGCTACACCTTC
TRBJ1-5,TRBD1,NA,TRBV2,CASSEDRTGAQPQHF,TGTGCCAGCAGTGAAGATCGGACAGGTGCTCAGCCCCAGCATTTT
TRBJ1-3,NA,NA,TRBV6-6,CASRFEGGGGNTIYF,TGTGCCAGCAGGTTTGAAGGAGGGGGAGGAAACACCATATATTTT
TRBJ2-7,TRBD2,NA,TRBV6-6,CASSSGSPYEQYF,TGTGCCAGCAGTAGCGGGAGCCCCTACGAGCAGTACTTC
TRBJ2-3,NA,NA,TRBV28,CASSFPFAFTSTDTQYF,TGTGCCAGCAGTTTCCCCTTTGCGTTTACTAGCACAGATACGCAGTATTTT
TRBJ2-1,NA,NA,TRBV7-2,CASSPFGGGNYNEQFF,TGTGCCAGCAGCCCCTTCGGGGGCGGGAACTACAATGAGCAGTTCTTC
TRBJ1-1,NA,few,TRBV7-3,CASSFEGSTEAFF,TGTGCCAGCAGCTTTGAGGGGAGCACTGAAGCTTTCTTT
TRBJ2-3,NA,NA,TRBV7-2,CASRRDSTDTQYF,TGTGCCAGCAGGAGGGACTCCACAGATACGCAGTATTTT
TRBJ2-3,TRBD1,NA,TRBV7-9,CASSGRGKKYTDTQYF,TGTGCCAGCAGCGGCAGGGGGAAAAAATACACAGATACGCAGTATTTT
TRBJ1-5,TRBD1,few,TRBV19,CASSQTGGGQPQHF,TGTGCCAGTAGTCAGACAGGGGGTGGTCAGCCCCAGCATTTT
TRBJ2-7,TRBD1,NA,TRBV11-2,CASSLMGGQGFYEQYF,TGTGCCAGCAGCTTAATGGGGGGACAGGGTTTTTACGAGCAGTACTTC
TRBJ1-2,TRBD1,once,TRBV28,CASKATGTGVVGYTF,TGTGCCAGCAAAGCAACCGGGACAGGAGTAGTTGGCTACACCTTC
TRBJ1-3,NA,NA,TRBV5-6,CASSRRQPGNTIYF,TGTGCCAGCAGCCGTCGACAGCCCGGAAACACCATATATTTT
TRBJ1-4,NA,NA,TRBV30,CAWSQQGQKLFF,TGTGCCTGGAGTCAACAGGGACAAAAACTGTTTTTT
TRBJ1-2,TRBD1,NA,TRBV28,CASLMSRGDGYTF,TGTGCCAGTTTGATGAGCAGGGGGGATGGCTACACCTTC
TRBJ1-5,NA,NA,TRBV4-1,CASSHPGKGKDQPQHF,TGCGCCAGCAGCCATCCCGGGAAGGGAAAGGACCAGCCCCAGCATTTT
TRBJ1-4,NA,NA,TRBV11-2,CASSLTGLYEKLFF,TGTGCCAGCAGCTTAACAGGGTTATATGAAAAACTGTTTTTT
TRBJ1-2,TRBD1,NA,TRBV14,CASSQVSSGTGNGYTF,TGTGCCAGCAGCCAAGTCTCTTCTGGGACAGGGAATGGCTACACCTTC
TRBJ1-2,NA,NA,TRBV27,CASSVHNRVLGYTF,TGTGCCAGCAGTGTACATAACAGGGTCCTTGGCTACACCTTC
TRBJ2-2,NA,NA,TRBV28,CASSLYGRSPDTGELFF,TGTGCCAGCAGTTTGTACGGCCGAAGCCCGGACACCGGGGAGCTGTTTTTT
TRBJ2-3,NA,NA,TRBV9,CASSVGGGLTDTQYF,TGTGCCAGCAGCGTAGGCGGGGGCCTCACAGATACGCAGTATTTT
TRBJ1-3,NA,NA,TRBV28,CASRLSGGSGNTIYF,TGTGCCAGCAGGTTATCGGGGGGCTCTGGAAACACCATATATTTT
TRBJ2-3,TRBD1,NA,TRBV18,CASSPATGKVTDTQYF,TGTGCCAGCTCACCAGCGACAGGGAAAGTCACAGATACGCAGTATTTT
TRBJ2-1,NA,once,TRBV14,CASSPLRGAGNEQFF,TGTGCCAGCAGCCCCTTACGGGGGGCGGGCAATGAGCAGTTCTTC
TRBJ2-7,NA,NA,TRBV2,CASSRSTSDEQYF,TGTGCCAGCAGCAGATCGACTAGTGACGAGCAGTACTTC
TRBJ2-7,NA,NA,TRBV29-1,CSVAPPGAYEQYF,TGCAGCGTTGCCCCCCCAGGGGCCTACGAGCAGTACTTC
TRBJ2-2,NA,NA,TRBV7-3,CASSSGTDANTGELFF,TGTGCCAGCAGCTCCGGGACGGACGCGAACACCGGGGAGCTGTTTTTT
TRBJ2-1,NA,NA,TRBV5-4,CASVSRGARTSEQFF,TGTGCCAGCGTTTCTCGGGGGGCCAGGACCAGTGAGCAGTTCTTC